The sample holds a few counts of the clone carrying this TCR beta chain. Its specificity is unknown. The PCR was carried out with 60 Vbeta primers and 13 Jbeta primers. In the original workflow: The count from a later analysis was about 80 million unique TCR beta chains, about 9.9 million of them shared. Clones were sequenced by immunoSEQ multiplex PCR, and TCRdb holds only the in-frame ones, with some missing. The V and J calls and clone size are taken from that table; D and trimming were inferred from the DNA. The sample lists roughly 120,000 clones; roughly 83% were seen once. This entry belongs to a study of cytomegalovirus exposure and HLA in healthy donors. The study, taken as a whole, reports: Links to common viral pathogens appeared, in a later analysis, for several of the most significant clusters.

The CDR3 runs to 14 residues. Germline CDR1 and CDR2: SGHTA and FQGNSA. V was cut by 1 base and J by 0 bases, with 6 bases left in between. This receptor was obtained from a man aged 25-45 years in good health and CMV-seropositive. V usage is TRBV7-2 and J usage is TRBJ1-2; no reliable D call. Sequenced sample: PBMCs. DNA for the CDR3: TGTGCCAGCAGCTTAGGCCAGACTAACTATGGCTACACCTTC. It is translated as CASSLGQTNYGYTF.